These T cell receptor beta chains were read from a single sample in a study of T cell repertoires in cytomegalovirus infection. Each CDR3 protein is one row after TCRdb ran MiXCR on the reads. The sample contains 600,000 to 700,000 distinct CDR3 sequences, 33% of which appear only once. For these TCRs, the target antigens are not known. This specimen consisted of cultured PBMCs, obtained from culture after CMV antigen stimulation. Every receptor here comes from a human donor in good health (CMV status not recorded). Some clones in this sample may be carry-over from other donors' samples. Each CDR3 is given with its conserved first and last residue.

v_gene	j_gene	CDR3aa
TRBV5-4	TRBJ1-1	CASSRTNAEAFF
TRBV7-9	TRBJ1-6	CASSSSPDRNSPLHF
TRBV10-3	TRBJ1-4	CAISARGGRGNEKLFF
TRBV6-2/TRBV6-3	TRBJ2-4	CASRSPGVAKNIQYF
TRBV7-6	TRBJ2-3	CASSPTSGLTDTQYF
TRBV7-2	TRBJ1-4	CASSFGGGSEKLFF
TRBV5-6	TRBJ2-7	CASSVGRVPSQYF
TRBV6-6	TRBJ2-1	CASSYSLASGRFNEQFF
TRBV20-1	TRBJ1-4	CSASRGQKLFF
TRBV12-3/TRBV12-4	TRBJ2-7	CASSLSGRVYPYF
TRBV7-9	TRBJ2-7	CASRSGASAYEQYF
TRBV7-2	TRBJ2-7	CASSSGPHPYEQYF
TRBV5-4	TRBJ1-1	CASGYTGKGTEAFF
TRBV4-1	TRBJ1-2	CASSPQLPDYGYTF
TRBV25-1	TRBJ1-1	CASSAPGQANTEAFF
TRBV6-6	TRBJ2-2	CASSYSGLAGNTGELFF
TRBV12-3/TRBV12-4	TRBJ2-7	CASSPPGAGSYEQYF
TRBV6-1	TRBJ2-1	CASSESPDRGNEQFF
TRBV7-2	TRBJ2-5	CASSTPGTGASAGYF
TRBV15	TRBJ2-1	CATSRDRGLGPMGEQFF
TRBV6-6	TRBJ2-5	CASSYSFYQETQYF
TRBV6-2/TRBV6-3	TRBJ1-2	CASSKTSYGYTF
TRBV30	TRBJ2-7	CAWSLGLGVYEQYF
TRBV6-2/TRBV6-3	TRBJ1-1	CATSKRGWGNTEAFF
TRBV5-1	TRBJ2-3	CASSFRPPTARSSTDTQYF
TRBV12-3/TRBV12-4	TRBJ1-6	CASSLRTATNSPLHF
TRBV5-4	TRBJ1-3	CASSSGQGLNTIYF
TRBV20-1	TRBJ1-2	CSARGTGDKVYGYTF
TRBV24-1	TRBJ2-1	CATAPGGGNEQFF
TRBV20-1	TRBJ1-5	CSARAGGGYQPQHF
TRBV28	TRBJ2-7	CASRGPDSYEQYF
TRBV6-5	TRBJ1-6	CASQRSHNSPLHF
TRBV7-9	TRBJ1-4	CASSSGTGTEKLFF